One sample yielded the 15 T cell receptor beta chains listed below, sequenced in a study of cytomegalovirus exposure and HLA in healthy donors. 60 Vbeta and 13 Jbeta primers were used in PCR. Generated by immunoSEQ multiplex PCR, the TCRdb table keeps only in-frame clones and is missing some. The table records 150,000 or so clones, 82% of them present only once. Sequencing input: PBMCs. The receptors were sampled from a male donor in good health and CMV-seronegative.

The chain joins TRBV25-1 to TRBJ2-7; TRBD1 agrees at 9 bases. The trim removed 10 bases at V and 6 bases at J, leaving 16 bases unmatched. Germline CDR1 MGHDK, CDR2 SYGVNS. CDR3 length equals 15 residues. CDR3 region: CATRGLQGALGEQYF. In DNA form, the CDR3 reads TGTGCCACCAGAGGGTTACAGGGGGCTCTAGGCGAGCAGTACTTC.

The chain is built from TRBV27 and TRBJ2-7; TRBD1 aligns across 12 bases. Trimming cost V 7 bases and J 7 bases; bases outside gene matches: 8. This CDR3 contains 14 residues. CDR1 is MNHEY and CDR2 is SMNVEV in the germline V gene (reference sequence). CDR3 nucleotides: TGTGCCAGCAAGCGGGACAGGGGGCTCAGGGAGCAGTACTTC. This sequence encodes CASKRDRGLREQYF.

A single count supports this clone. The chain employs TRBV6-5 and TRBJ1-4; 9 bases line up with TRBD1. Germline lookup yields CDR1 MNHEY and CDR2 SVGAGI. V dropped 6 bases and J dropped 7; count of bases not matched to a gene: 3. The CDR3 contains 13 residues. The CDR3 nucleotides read TGTGCCAGCAGAGGACAGGGGCTTGAAAAACTGTTTTTT. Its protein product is CASRGQGLEKLFF.

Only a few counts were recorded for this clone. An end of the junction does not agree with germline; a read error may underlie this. CDR3 loop: CASSYSSSSGGKHF. CDR3 in DNA: TGTGCCAGCAGTTACTCGTCCTCTAGCGGGGGGAAGCACTTC. The rearrangement uses TRBV6-5 and TRBJ2-7; 11 bases map to TRBD2. The germline V gene has CDR1 MNHEY and CDR2 SVGAGI. The CDR3 runs 14 residues.

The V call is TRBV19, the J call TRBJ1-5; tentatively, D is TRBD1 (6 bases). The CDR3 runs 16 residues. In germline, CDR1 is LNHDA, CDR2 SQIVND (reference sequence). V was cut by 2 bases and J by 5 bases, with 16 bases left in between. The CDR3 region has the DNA TGTGCCAGTAGTATACGACCCGGCGAGGGGGATCAGCCCCAGCATTTT. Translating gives CASSIRPGEGDQPQHF.

The DNA of the CDR3 is TGTGCCAGCAGTGAATGGAGAGGGCAGGGCAATCAGCCCCAGCATTTT. It yields the protein CASSEWRGQGNQPQHF. The chain couples TRBV6-1 to TRBJ1-5; D is unclear. The V and J ends lost 2 bases and 2 bases respectively, with 13 bases between them. The CDR3 loop spans 16 amino acids. Germline V gene data show CDR1 as MNHNS and CDR2 as SASEGT.

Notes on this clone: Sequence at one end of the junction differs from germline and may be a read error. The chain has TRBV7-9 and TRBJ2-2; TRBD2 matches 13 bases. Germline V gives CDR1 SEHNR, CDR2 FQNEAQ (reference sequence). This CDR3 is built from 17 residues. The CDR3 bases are TGTTCCAGCAGCGCGACTAGCGGGAGGTTAGGGACCGGGGAGCTGTTTTTT. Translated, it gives CSSSATSGRLGTGELFF.

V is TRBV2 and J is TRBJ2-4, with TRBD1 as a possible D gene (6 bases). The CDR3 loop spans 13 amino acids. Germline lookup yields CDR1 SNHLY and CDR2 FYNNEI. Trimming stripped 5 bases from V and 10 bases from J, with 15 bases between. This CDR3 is CASSTLGAIIQYF. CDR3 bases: TGTGCCAGCAGTACCTTGGGGGCGATAATTCAGTACTTC.

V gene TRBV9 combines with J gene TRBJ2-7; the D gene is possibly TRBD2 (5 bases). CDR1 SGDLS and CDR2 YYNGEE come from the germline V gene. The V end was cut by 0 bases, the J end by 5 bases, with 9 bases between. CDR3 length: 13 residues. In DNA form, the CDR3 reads TGTGCCAGCAGCGTAGCTACCGGGGACGAGCAGTACTTC. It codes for CASSVATGDEQYF.

The CDR3 DNA reads as TGCAGCGCGGCTCAGGCTGTGGGGCTCAATGAGCAGTTCTTC. Protein sequence: CSAAQAVGLNEQFF. This chain uses TRBV29-1 with TRBJ2-1, with a weak D call TRBD1 (5 bases). There are 14 residues in the CDR3. CDR1 is SQVTM, CDR2 ANQGSEA, per germline. Trimming cost V 7 bases and J 6 bases, with 19 bases left between them.

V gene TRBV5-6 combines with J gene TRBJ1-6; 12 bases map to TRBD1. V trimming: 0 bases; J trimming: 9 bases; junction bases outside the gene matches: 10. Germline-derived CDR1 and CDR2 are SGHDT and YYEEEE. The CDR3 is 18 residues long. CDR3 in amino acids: CASSLDRNRDRGRSPLHF. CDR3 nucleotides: TGTGCCAGCAGCTTGGATCGGAACCGGGACAGGGGGCGTTCACCCCTCCACTTT.

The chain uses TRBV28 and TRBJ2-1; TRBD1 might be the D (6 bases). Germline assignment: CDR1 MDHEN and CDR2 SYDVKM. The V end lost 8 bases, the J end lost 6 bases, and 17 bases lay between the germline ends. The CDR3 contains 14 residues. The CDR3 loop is CASRRTALLNEQFF. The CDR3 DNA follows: TGTGCCAGCCGGCGGACAGCCCTCCTCAATGAGCAGTTCTTC.

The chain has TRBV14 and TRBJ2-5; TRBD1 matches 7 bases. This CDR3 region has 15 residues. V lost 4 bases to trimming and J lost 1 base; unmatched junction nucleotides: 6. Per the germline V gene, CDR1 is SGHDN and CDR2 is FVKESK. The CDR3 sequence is CASSLRTGLQETQYF. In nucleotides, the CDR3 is TGTGCCAGCAGCCTACGGACAGGACTCCAAGAGACCCAGTACTTC.

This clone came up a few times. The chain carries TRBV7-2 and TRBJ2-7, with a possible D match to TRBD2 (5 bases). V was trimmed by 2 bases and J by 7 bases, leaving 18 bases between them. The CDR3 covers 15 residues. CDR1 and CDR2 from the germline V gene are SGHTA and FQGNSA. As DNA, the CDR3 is TGTGCCAGCAGCTTAAATCGGGGTCCAACGGGAGAGCAGTACTTC. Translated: CASSLNRGPTGEQYF. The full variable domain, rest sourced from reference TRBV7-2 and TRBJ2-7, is GAGVSQSPSNKVTEKGKDVELRCDPISGHTALYWYRQSLGQGLEFLIYFQGNSAPDKSGLPSDRFSAERTGGSVSTLTIQRTQQEDSAVYLCASSLNRGPTGEQYFGPGTRLTVT.

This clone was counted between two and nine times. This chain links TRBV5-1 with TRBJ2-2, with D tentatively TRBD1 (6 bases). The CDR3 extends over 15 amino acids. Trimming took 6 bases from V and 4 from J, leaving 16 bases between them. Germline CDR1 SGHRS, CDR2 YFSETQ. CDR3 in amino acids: CASTPEGGGTGELFF. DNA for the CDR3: TGCGCCAGCACCCCCGAAGGGGGTGGCACCGGGGAGCTGTTTTTT.